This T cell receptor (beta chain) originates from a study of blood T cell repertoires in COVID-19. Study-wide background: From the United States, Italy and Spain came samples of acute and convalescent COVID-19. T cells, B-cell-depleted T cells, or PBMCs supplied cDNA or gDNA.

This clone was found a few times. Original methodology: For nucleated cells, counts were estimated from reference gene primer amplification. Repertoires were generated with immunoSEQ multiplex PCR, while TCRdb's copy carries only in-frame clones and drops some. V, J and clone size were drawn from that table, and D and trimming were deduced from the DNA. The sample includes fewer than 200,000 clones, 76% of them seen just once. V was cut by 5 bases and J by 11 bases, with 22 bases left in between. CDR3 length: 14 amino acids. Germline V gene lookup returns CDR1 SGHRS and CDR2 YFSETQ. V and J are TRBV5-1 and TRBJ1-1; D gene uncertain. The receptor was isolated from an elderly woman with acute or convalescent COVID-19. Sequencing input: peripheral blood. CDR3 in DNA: TGCGCCAGCAGGAGCGTTACATCCGCCACATGGGCTTTCTTT. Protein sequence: CASRSVTSATWAFF.